This T cell receptor beta chain was captured by sequencing in a study of early T cells in non-severe SARS-CoV-2 infection. Study-wide background: It was bulk RNA from unsorted whole blood that was sequenced, and the chains were unpaired. Study outcomes and limitations: Sequences matched to VDJdb favored anti-spike CD8 responses, while private and CD4 specificities were missed.

Regarding this clonotype: Its matching antigen is unknown.

TCRdb re-derived calls from the 5' RACE reads in MiXCR, one entry per CDR3 protein. The sample carries 66,000 or so distinct CDR3 sequences, about 13% recorded once. Unmatched junction bases numbered 5, after V lost 5 bases and J lost 4 bases. Germline lookup yields CDR1 SGHKS and CDR2 YYEKEE (reference sequence). The CDR3 sequence is 13 residues long. This receptor was taken from an adult who was a healthcare worker with PCR-confirmed SARS-CoV-2 infection or an uninfected control (not recorded which). Specimen: whole blood. The chain links TRBV5-5 to TRBJ1-2, with TRBD1 matching over 7 bases. The CDR3, as DNA: TGTGCCAGCAGGGGGGACAGCCCCTATGGCTACACCTTC. Translating gives CASRGDSPYGYTF.